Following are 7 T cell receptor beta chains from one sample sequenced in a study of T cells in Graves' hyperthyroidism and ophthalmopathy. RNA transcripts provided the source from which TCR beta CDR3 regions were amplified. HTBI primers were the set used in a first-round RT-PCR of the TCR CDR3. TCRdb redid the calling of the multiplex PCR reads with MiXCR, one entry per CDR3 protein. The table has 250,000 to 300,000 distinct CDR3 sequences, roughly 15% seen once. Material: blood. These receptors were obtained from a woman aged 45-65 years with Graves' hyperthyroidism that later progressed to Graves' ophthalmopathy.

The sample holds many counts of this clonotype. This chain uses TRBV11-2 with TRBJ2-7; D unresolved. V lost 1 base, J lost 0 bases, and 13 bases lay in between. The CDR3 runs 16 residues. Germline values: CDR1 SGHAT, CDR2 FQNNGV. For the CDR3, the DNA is TGTGCCAGCAGCTTAGCGCCGGGCCCCAGCTCCTACGAGCAGTACTTC. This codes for CASSLAPGPSSYEQYF.

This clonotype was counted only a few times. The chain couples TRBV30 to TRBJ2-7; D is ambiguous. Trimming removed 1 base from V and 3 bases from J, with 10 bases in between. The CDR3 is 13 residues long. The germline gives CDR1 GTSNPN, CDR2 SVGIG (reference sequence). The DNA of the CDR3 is TGTGCCTGGAGTGAGGTTAGGGTCTACGAGCAGTACTTC. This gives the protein CAWSEVRVYEQYF.

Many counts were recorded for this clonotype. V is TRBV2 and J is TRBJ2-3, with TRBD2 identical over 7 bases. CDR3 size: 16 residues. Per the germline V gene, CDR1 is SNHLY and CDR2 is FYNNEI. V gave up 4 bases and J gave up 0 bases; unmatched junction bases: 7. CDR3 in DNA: TGTGCCAGCAGTGGTAATAGCGGGTTTAGCACAGATACGCAGTATTTT. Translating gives CASSGNSGFSTDTQYF.

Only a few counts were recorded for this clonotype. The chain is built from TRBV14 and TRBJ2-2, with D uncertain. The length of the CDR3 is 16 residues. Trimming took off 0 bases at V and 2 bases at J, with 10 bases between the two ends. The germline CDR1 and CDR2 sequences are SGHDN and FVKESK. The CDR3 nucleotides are TGTGCCAGCAGCCAAGATCGCACCCCTAACACCGGGGAGCTGTTTTTT. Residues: CASSQDRTPNTGELFF.

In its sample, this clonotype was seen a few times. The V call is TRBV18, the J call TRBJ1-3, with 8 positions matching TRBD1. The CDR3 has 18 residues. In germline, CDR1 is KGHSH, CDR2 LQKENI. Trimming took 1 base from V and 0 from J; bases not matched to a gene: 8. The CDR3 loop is CASSPQGITGGSGNTIYF. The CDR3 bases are TGTGCCAGCTCACCACAAGGGATCACAGGGGGCTCTGGAAACACCATATATTTT.

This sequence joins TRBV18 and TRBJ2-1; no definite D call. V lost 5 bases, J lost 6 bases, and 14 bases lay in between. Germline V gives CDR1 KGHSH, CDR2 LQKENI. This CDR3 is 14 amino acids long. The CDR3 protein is CASSDRALSNEQFF. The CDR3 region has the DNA TGTGCCAGCTCAGACCGGGCCCTCTCCAATGAGCAGTTCTTC.

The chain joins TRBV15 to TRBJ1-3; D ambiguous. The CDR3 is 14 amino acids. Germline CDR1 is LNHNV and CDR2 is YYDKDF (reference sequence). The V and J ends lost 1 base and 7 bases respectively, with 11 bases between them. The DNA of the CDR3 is TGTGCCACCAGCAGAGCAGGTCTTGTGAACACCATATATTTT. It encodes CATSRAGLVNTIYF.